This T cell receptor beta chain was recovered during a study of radiotherapy plus CTLA-4 blockade in lung cancer (dated by TCRdb to 2017 to 2018). For context, the study as a whole: Among enrolled patients, around 18% had an objective response and 30% to 40% reached disease control.

The study tested focal radiation therapy combined with CTLA-4 blockade (ipilimumab) in patients with chemo-refractory metastatic non-small-cell lung cancer. The library was made by the immunoSEQ multiplex PCR assay. TCRdb holds this immuneACCESS table with in-frame rearrangements only. Some clones are missing; in checked studies, unresolved V genes explain under half, and the rest has no known cause. The sample table holds 85,000 to 90,000 clones, of which 60% to 80% were seen once. The top ten clones comprise over 12% of the sample. Points the paper makes about the study in general: After treatment with radiotherapy and ipilimumab, TCR clones that originated in tumors expanded in peripheral blood. The strongest predictors of response, as reported, were early dynamic changes in blood T cell clones along with a rise in serum interferon-beta after radiation.

The germline V gene encodes CDR1 MNHNS and CDR2 SASEGT. The CDR3 spans 14 residues, from the cysteine through the phenylalanine. The DNA shown is the 42-base CDR3, in frame from base 1. Trimming at the junction amounts to 6 bases on V and 0 bases on J, and the germline ends lie 11 bases apart. Worth noting for this clone: What antigen it recognizes has not been identified. There are no base qualities to consult, and no much larger clone falls within one base.

The sample was peripheral blood, taken from a patient treated with radiotherapy plus ipilimumab. This sequence uses TRBV6-1 and TRBJ1-1, with no reliable assignment of the D segment. This TCR derives from a human donor with non-small cell lung cancer that progressed on radiotherapy plus ipilimumab. The CDR3 protein sequence reads: CASSAGGLNTEAFF. The nucleotides are TGTGCCAGCAGCGCGGGAGGTTTGAACACTGAAGCTTTCTTT.